This T cell receptor beta chain was profiled in a study of cytomegalovirus exposure and HLA in healthy donors. The study's findings and limits: Overall, approximately 150 TCR beta chains were annotated as cytomegalovirus-associated. The authors assumed roughly uniform sequencing depth across donors for presence/absence analyses. In an earlier analysis, most TCR beta V segments were productive about 87% or about 30% of the time.

A multiplex PCR was run with 60 Vbeta primers and 13 Jbeta primers. Sequenced by immunoSEQ multiplex PCR; TCRdb stores in-frame clones only, minus some. The sample includes about 140,000 clones, approximately 84% of them seen just once. Turning to this clone: Its antigen remains unknown.

The CDR3 has 15 residues. Germline loops: CDR1 MGHRA, CDR2 YSYEKL. Trimming removed 4 bases from V and 2 bases from J; junction bases left unmatched: 5. The receptor comes from a man in his thirties or forties in good health and CMV-seropositive. The chain employs TRBV4-1 and TRBJ2-7; 10 bases fit TRBD1. Sequenced material: PBMCs. The CDR3 here is CASSRGQGVTYEQYF. CDR3 sequence (DNA): TGCGCCAGCAGCCGAGGACAGGGGGTGACCTACGAGCAGTACTTC.